These 28 T cell receptor beta chains originate from one sample sequenced in a study of regulatory dendritic cells for organ transplantation. Allogeneic regulatory or mature dendritic cells were co-cultured for 5 days with CFSE-labeled sorted T cells at 1:10. The method was immunoSEQ multiplex PCR; TCRdb's version includes in-frame clones alone and lacks a portion of them. Of approximately 12,000 clones in the sample, more than 70% were seen once. For these TCRs, the target antigens are not known. Sequenced: naive CD8+ T cells from blood cultured with regulatory dendritic cells. Subset in this sample: CD45RA+ naive T cells. These receptors were collected from a human donor in good health.

V is TRBV6-6 and J is TRBJ2-1; TRBD2 matches 9 bases. The CDR3 covers 14 residues. Trimming took 5 bases from V and 7 from J; bases not matched to a gene: 6. Germline loops: CDR1 MNHNY, CDR2 SVGAGI (reference sequence). The CDR3 DNA follows: TGTGCCAGCAGTAGCAGCGGGGGGTATAATGAGCAGTTCTTC. Amino acid sequence: CASSSSGGYNEQFF.

The genes are TRBV4-2 and TRBJ2-3, with a tentative D call TRBD1 (5 bases). This CDR3 contains 16 residues. V was shortened by 0 bases and J by 0 bases, with 10 bases between the two germline ends. From germline, CDR1 is LGHNA and CDR2 YNFKEQ. CDR3 nucleotide sequence: TGTGCCAGCAGCCAAGAGGGGCTCCTGAGCACAGATACGCAGTATTTT. Amino acid sequence: CASSQEGLLSTDTQYF.

This chain links TRBV2 with TRBJ2-2, with 7 bases fitting TRBD1. V lost 5 bases to trimming and J lost 7 bases; unmatched junction nucleotides: 4. The germline CDR1 and CDR2 sequences are SNHLY and FYNNEI. The CDR3 is made up of 13 amino acids. The CDR3 nucleotides are TGTGCCAGCAGTCCCCGGGACAGCGGGGAGCTGTTTTTT. Its translation: CASSPRDSGELFF.

This chain joins TRBV7-6 and TRBJ2-3; 7 nucleotides align to TRBD2. Per germline, CDR1 SGHVS and CDR2 FNYEAQ. Unmatched junction bases numbered 2, after V lost 2 bases and J lost 0 bases. This CDR3 has 15 amino acids. This chain's CDR3 is CASSLLAESTDTQYF. The CDR3 region has the DNA TGTGCCAGCAGCTTACTAGCGGAAAGCACAGATACGCAGTATTTT.

The chain combines TRBV5-6 with TRBJ1-4; no clear D. Germline V gene data show CDR1 as SGHDT and CDR2 as YYEEEE. V was cut by 1 base and J by 8 bases, with 21 bases left in between. The CDR3 is made up of 17 amino acids. The CDR3 reads CASSLLLVQGGSEKLFF. Here the CDR3 DNA reads TGTGCCAGCAGCTTGTTATTAGTTCAAGGAGGGTCCGAAAAACTGTTTTTT.

V is TRBV6-5 and J is TRBJ2-7; possibly TRBD2 for D (5 bases). The CDR3 is 14 residues long. Germline assignment: CDR1 MNHEY and CDR2 SVGAGI. V was cut by 7 bases and J by 0 bases, with 13 bases left in between. The CDR3 DNA reads as TGTGCCAGCACCCCGGACTCTAGCTCCTACGAGCAGTACTTC. Amino acid sequence: CASTPDSSSYEQYF.

The genes are TRBV6-5 and TRBJ2-7; TRBD1 aligns across 10 bases. Germline values: CDR1 MNHEY, CDR2 SVGAGI. V dropped 5 bases and J dropped 2; count of bases not matched to a gene: 3. The CDR3 is 14 amino acids. CDR3 sequence reads: CASSPGQGAYEQYF. In nucleotides, the CDR3 is TGTGCCAGCAGTCCCGGACAGGGGGCCTACGAGCAGTACTTC.

V usage is TRBV19 and J usage is TRBJ2-5; D is possibly TRBD2 (6 bases). This CDR3 contains 14 residues. V was shortened by 4 bases and J by 5 bases, with 14 bases between the two germline ends. The germline V gene has CDR1 LNHDA and CDR2 SQIVND (reference sequence). The CDR3 spells CASSTFGGGETQYF. In DNA, the CDR3 is TGTGCCAGTAGTACCTTCGGAGGAGGGGAGACCCAGTACTTC.

In this sample, this clone turned up a few times. This sequence joins TRBV7-3 and TRBJ2-2; 10 nucleotides agree with TRBD1. Germline V CDR1 and CDR2: SGHTA, FQGTGA. V was clipped by 8 bases and J by 3 bases; unmatched bases: 3. The CDR3 consists of 14 residues. The CDR3 DNA reads as TGTGCCAGCTCGACAGGGGGCGACACCGGGGAGCTGTTTTTT. This sequence encodes CASSTGGDTGELFF.

This clone appeared a single time. The chain uses TRBV6-1 and TRBJ2-1, with a possible D match to TRBD1 (6 bases). Germline V gene data show CDR1 as MNHNS and CDR2 as SASEGT. V lost 7 bases to trimming and J lost 5 bases, with 15 bases between them. CDR3 length: 14 amino acids. The CDR3 region has the DNA TGTGCCAGCAAGTTTGGGCCAGGGGACAATGAGCAGTTCTTC. It translates to CASKFGPGDNEQFF.

V gene TRBV2 combines with J gene TRBJ1-6; no definite D call. Trimming removed 1 base at V and 1 base at J, with 11 bases between. The CDR3 is made up of 17 amino acids. Per the germline V gene, CDR1 is SNHLY and CDR2 is FYNNEI. The DNA of the CDR3 is TGTGCCAGCAGTGAAGACCCCAACAAATCCTATAATTCACCCCTCCACTTT. Its protein product is CASSEDPNKSYNSPLHF. The full variable domain, in which reference TRBV2 and TRBJ1-6 provide the parts outside the CDR3, is EPEVTQTPSHQVTQMGQEVILRCVPISNHLYFYWYRQILGQKVEFLVSFYNNEISEKSEIFDDQFSVERPDGSNFTLKIRSTKLEDSAMYFCASSEDPNKSYNSPLHFGNGTRLTVT.

V is TRBV4-1 and J is TRBJ2-7; 8 bases match TRBD1. The germline V gene encodes CDR1 MGHRA and CDR2 YSYEKL. The CDR3 loop spans 15 amino acids. With V trimmed by 2 bases and J by 3 bases, 6 bases remained unmatched. CDR3: CASSQSGTGNYEQYF. CDR3 nucleotide sequence: TGCGCCAGCAGCCAATCCGGGACAGGAAACTACGAGCAGTACTTC.

The chain has TRBV27 and TRBJ2-1; 12 bases match TRBD1. With V trimmed by 5 bases and J by 6 bases, 5 bases remained unmatched. Germline-derived CDR1 and CDR2 are MNHEY and SMNVEV (reference sequence). The length of the CDR3 is 15 residues. CDR3 nucleotide sequence: TGTGCCAGCAGTGACCCGGGACAGGGGGCCAATGAGCAGTTCTTC. Its translation is CASSDPGQGANEQFF.

CDR3 nucleotide sequence: TGTGCCAGTAGTGCCGGGACAGGGAACACTGAAGCTTTCTTT. As protein: CASSAGTGNTEAFF. The chain joins TRBV19 to TRBJ1-1; 8 nucleotides align to TRBD1. CDR1 is LNHDA, CDR2 SQIVND, per germline (reference sequence). Trimming at V came to 5 bases and at J to 1 base, leaving 3 bases not matched to a gene. The CDR3 covers 14 residues. The whole variable domain, remainder taken from reference TRBV19 and TRBJ1-1, is DGGITQSPKYLFRKEGQNVTLSCEQNLNHDAMYWYRQDPGQGLRLIYYSQIVNDFQKGDIAEGYSVSREKKESFPLTVTSAQKNPTAFYLCASSAGTGNTEAFFGQGTRLTVV.

This rearrangement joins TRBV21-1 to TRBJ2-3; TRBD2 is the table's D call, not checked against the DNA. TRBV21-1 is assigned pseudogene status. The CDR3 is 17 amino acids. CDR3 protein: CASSKDEAGGPVDTQYF. DNA for the CDR3: TGTGCCAGCAGCAAAGATGAGGCGGGGGGGCCCGTAGATACGCAGTATTTT.

This clone was seen a handful of times. The J gene is TRBJ2-7, the V gene TRBV27; D possibly corresponds to TRBD2 (6 bases). This CDR3 spans 15 amino acids. In germline, CDR1 is MNHEY, CDR2 SMNVEV (reference sequence). The V and J ends lost 6 bases and 6 bases respectively, with 21 bases between them. The DNA for the CDR3 is TGTGCCAGCAGCCTACTAGCATCAAGGGTGGGCGAGCAGTACTTC. Translated: CASSLLASRVGEQYF.

This clone was observed once. This rearrangement joins TRBV5-8 to TRBJ2-1; no definite D call. Between the trimmed V and J ends, which lost 0 bases and 0 bases, there was a span of 7 bases. Germline-derived CDR1 and CDR2 are SGHTS and YDEGEE. The CDR3 runs to 15 residues. DNA for the CDR3: TGTGCCAGCAGCTTGGTCGTACTCTCCTACAATGAGCAGTTCTTC. This codes for CASSLVVLSYNEQFF.

V gene TRBV5-1 combines with J gene TRBJ1-2; a weak D match, TRBD1 (6 bases). The CDR3 runs to 16 residues. CDR1 is SGHRS and CDR2 is YFSETQ in the germline V gene. V gave up 4 bases and J gave up 0 bases, with 16 bases separating them. The CDR3 sequence is CASSGLQGRPNYGYTF. The CDR3 DNA follows: TGCGCCAGCAGCGGGCTACAGGGAAGACCTAACTATGGCTACACCTTC.

The CDR3: CASSPYNLNTEAFF. As DNA, the CDR3 is TGTGCCAGCAGCCCCTATAACTTGAACACTGAAGCTTTCTTT. The chain links TRBV7-9 to TRBJ1-1, with D unresolved. This CDR3 comprises 14 residues. Germline values: CDR1 SEHNR, CDR2 FQNEAQ (reference sequence). Trimming removed 5 bases at V and 0 bases at J, with 10 bases between.

The chain links TRBV19 to TRBJ1-1; TRBD1 matches 7 bases. This CDR3 is built from 16 residues. Trimming removed 7 bases from V and 1 base from J; junction bases left unmatched: 12. Per germline, CDR1 LNHDA and CDR2 SQIVND (reference sequence). The CDR3 spells CASTRTGLAWNTEAFF. The CDR3 coding sequence is TGTGCCAGTACCAGGACAGGCTTAGCGTGGAACACTGAAGCTTTCTTT.

The genes are TRBV5-1 and TRBJ2-5; the match to TRBD2 covers 13 bases. Germline V gene sequence: CDR1 SGHRS, CDR2 YFSETQ. CDR3 size: 17 residues. Trimming took 0 bases from V and 0 from J; bases not matched to a gene: 2. Here the CDR3 reads CASSLDGTSGDQETQYF. The CDR3 coding sequence is TGCGCCAGCAGCTTGGATGGGACTAGCGGGGACCAAGAGACCCAGTACTTC.

For the CDR3, the DNA is TGTGCCAGCAGCTTTGGGGGGATCACTGAAGCTTTCTTT. It specifies CASSFGGITEAFF. The rearrangement joins TRBV7-9 to TRBJ1-1, with D tentatively TRBD1 (5 bases). V shed 3 bases and J shed 4 bases, with 9 bases lying between them. From germline, CDR1 is SEHNR and CDR2 FQNEAQ (reference sequence). CDR3 length equals 13 residues.

The chain uses TRBV6-5 and TRBJ1-1, with D hard to call. This CDR3 has 14 amino acids. Germline assignment: CDR1 MNHEY and CDR2 SVGAGI. V was cut by 2 bases and J by 1 base, with 8 bases left in between. The CDR3 loop reads CASSYVQTNTEAFF. The CDR3 region has the DNA TGTGCCAGCAGTTACGTACAAACGAACACTGAAGCTTTCTTT.

The chain joins TRBV18 to TRBJ1-2; D is unresolved. The CDR3 totals 15 residues. V shed 4 bases and J shed 0 bases, with 12 bases lying between them. Germline CDR1 reads KGHSH; CDR2 reads LQKENI. For the CDR3, the DNA is TGTGCCAGCTCACTCCGGGAGCCCCCTAACTATGGCTACACCTTC. This codes for CASSLREPPNYGYTF.

CDR3 sequence: CASRGGSGYEQFF. The CDR3 bases are TGTGCCAGCCGCGGGGGGTCGGGCTATGAGCAGTTCTTC. This chain joins TRBV7-9 and TRBJ2-1; 8 bases fit TRBD2. The CDR3 loop spans 13 amino acids. Germline values: CDR1 SEHNR, CDR2 FQNEAQ (reference sequence). Unmatched junction bases numbered 8, after V lost 8 bases and J lost 8 bases.

The V gene is TRBV6-1, the J gene TRBJ2-2; a weak D match, TRBD2 (6 bases). The germline V gene has CDR1 MNHNS and CDR2 SASEGT. The V and J ends lost 6 bases and 0 bases respectively, with 11 bases between them. The CDR3 is made up of 15 amino acids. In nucleotides, the CDR3 is TGTGCCAGCAGCCTCCGGACTACGAACACCGGGGAGCTGTTTTTT. It yields the protein CASSLRTTNTGELFF.

The rearrangement uses TRBV5-1 and TRBJ1-1, with D possibly being TRBD1 (5 bases). Germline V gives CDR1 SGHRS, CDR2 YFSETQ. V lost 2 bases and J lost 3, with 14 bases in between. The CDR3 sequence is 15 residues long. The CDR3 DNA reads TGCGCCAGCAGCTTTCCGTCAGGGCTCGACACTGAAGCTTTCTTT. It codes for CASSFPSGLDTEAFF.

J is TRBJ2-3 and V is TRBV5-1; TRBD1 aligns across 9 bases. After removal of 0 bases from V and 6 bases from J, the junction contained 2 bases not matched to a gene. Germline-derived CDR1 and CDR2 are SGHRS and YFSETQ. CDR3 length: 14 residues. Written as DNA, the CDR3 is TGCGCCAGCAGCTTGGGGGACAGGGCCGATACGCAGTATTTT. It is translated as CASSLGDRADTQYF. Looking up the rest from reference TRBV5-1 and TRBJ2-3 gives the full variable domain: KAGVTQTPRYLIKTRGQQVTLSCSPISGHRSVSWYQQTPGQGLQFLFEYFSETQRNKGNFPGRFSGRQFSNSRSEMNVSTLELGDSALYLCASSLGDRADTQYFGPGTRLTVL.